This entry lists 6 T cell receptor beta chains sequenced from one sample in a study of T cell responses to AZD1222 COVID-19 vaccine. Data came from immunoSEQ multiplex PCR; TCRdb stores just in-frame clones and leaves some out. The profile shows some 89,000 clones, approximately 89% of them singletons. This specimen was peripheral blood, taken on day 0 of AZD1222 vaccination. These receptors came from an adult in good health.

The rearrangement joins TRBV7-2 to TRBJ2-2; possibly TRBD2 for D (5 bases). The CDR3 runs 15 residues. V gave up 1 base and J gave up 7 bases, with 13 bases separating them. Germline lookup yields CDR1 SGHTA and CDR2 FQGNSA. CDR3 sequence (DNA): TGTGCCAGCAGCTTAGTAGCTACCCGGGGCGGGGAGCTGTTTTTT. It specifies CASSLVATRGGELFF.

This clone has just one count. The rearrangement uses TRBV5-1 and TRBJ2-6; a possible D gene is TRBD1 (5 bases). In germline, CDR1 is SGHRS, CDR2 YFSETQ. The CDR3 runs to 17 residues. Trimming took 4 bases from V and 0 from J, leaving 14 bases between them. CDR3 sequence: CASSPTPTVSGANVLTF. The CDR3 region has the DNA TGCGCCAGCAGCCCGACCCCGACAGTCTCTGGGGCCAACGTCCTGACTTTC. Full variable domain (missing parts from reference TRBV5-1 and TRBJ2-6): KAGVTQTPRYLIKTRGQQVTLSCSPISGHRSVSWYQQTPGQGLQFLFEYFSETQRNKGNFPGRFSGRQFSNSRSEMNVSTLELGDSALYLCASSPTPTVSGANVLTFGAGSRLTVL.

The rearrangement joins TRBV7-2 to TRBJ2-7, with TRBD1 matching over 8 bases. Germline V CDR1 and CDR2: SGHTA, FQGNSA. V lost 5 bases and J lost 0; bases outside the gene matches: 9. This CDR3 comprises 16 residues. This CDR3 is CASSQARTGFSYEQYF. CDR3 nucleotide sequence: TGTGCCAGCAGCCAGGCCCGGACAGGGTTCTCCTACGAGCAGTACTTC.

This clone turned up a few times. J is TRBJ2-7 and V is TRBV12-3 or TRBV12-4; unclear D gene. Trimming removed 3 bases at V and 5 bases at J, with 8 bases between. The CDR3 has 12 amino acids. CDR3 protein: CASSFSSNEQYF. CDR3 DNA sequence: TGTGCCAGCAGTTTCTCCAGTAACGAGCAGTACTTC.

The chain employs TRBV3-1 (or the pseudogene TRBV3-2) and TRBJ1-1; TRBD1 matches at 8 bases. Germline V gene data show CDR1 as LGHDT and CDR2 as YNNKEL (reference sequence). The junction had 3 bases not matched to a gene; V was cut back by 5 bases and J by 4 bases. The CDR3 covers 13 residues. The CDR3 is CASSLQGGTEAFF. The CDR3 DNA follows: TGTGCCAGCAGCTTACAGGGGGGCACTGAAGCTTTCTTT.

V and J are TRBV2 and TRBJ2-1, with a tentative D call TRBD2 (5 bases). This CDR3 contains 15 residues. The V gene lost 4 bases and the J gene lost 1 base, with 11 bases spanning the gap. CDR1 and CDR2 (germline): SNHLY, FYNNEI. The CDR3 nucleotides are TGTGCCAGCAGTGGAGGAAGGAGGTCCTACAATGAGCAGTTCTTC. Encoded protein: CASSGGRRSYNEQFF.